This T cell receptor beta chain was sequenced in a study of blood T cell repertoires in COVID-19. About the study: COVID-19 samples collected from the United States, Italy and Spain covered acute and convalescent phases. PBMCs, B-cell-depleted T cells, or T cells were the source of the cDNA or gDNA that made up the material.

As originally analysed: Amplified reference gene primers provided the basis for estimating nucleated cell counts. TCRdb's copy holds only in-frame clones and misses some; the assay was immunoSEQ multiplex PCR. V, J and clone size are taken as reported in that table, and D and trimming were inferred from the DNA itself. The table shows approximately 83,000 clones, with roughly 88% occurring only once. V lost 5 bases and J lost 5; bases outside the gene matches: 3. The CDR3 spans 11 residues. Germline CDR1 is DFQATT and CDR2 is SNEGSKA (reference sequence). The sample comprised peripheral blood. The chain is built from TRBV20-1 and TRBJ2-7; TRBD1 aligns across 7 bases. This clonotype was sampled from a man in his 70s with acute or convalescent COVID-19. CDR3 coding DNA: TGCAGTGCTCCTGACAGGGACGAGCAGTACTTC. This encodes CSAPDRDEQYF.